The rows below give T cell receptor beta chains drawn from one sample of a study of blood T cell repertoires in COVID-19. Sequenced by immunoSEQ multiplex PCR; TCRdb stores in-frame clones only, minus some. The table has 65,000 to 80,000 clones, around 85% seen once. The sequencing sample was made of peripheral blood. Every receptor here comes from a man older than 75 in a cohort sampled during active COVID-19. CDR3s include the opening cysteine and the closing phenylalanine or tryptophan. The D gene is left open where the match is weak. A clone size is listed for some rows: how often the clone was seen (once, few, many), or a class if it is expanded.

abundance	v_gene	j_gene	d_gene	CDR3nt	CDR3aa
once	TRBV18	TRBJ2-3	NA	TGTGCCAGCTCACAGACTGCTGGAGATACGCAGTATTTT	CASSQTAGDTQYF
NA	TRBV9	TRBJ2-1	NA	TGTGCCAGCAGCGTAAGTCCTTTGTTCCCACAGGTTGAGCAGTTCTTC	CASSVSPLFPQVEQFF
NA	TRBV5-5	TRBJ1-1	NA	TGTGCCAGCAGCTTGGTCGGGGGACCTGAAGCTTTCTTT	CASSLVGGPEAFF
NA	TRBV6-5	TRBJ1-3	NA	TGTGCCAGCAGTTACTCCCCAGGGTACACTGGAAACACCATATATTTT	CASSYSPGYTGNTIYF
NA	TRBV5-1	TRBJ2-1	NA	TGCGCCAGCAGCCTGACAGGAAATCAGTACAATGAGCAGTTCTTC	CASSLTGNQYNEQFF
NA	TRBV24-1	TRBJ2-1	TRBD1	TGTGCCACCAGTGATACCTCCGGGACAGGGAGAGCCAATGAGCAGTTCTTC	CATSDTSGTGRANEQFF
NA	TRBV28	TRBJ1-2	TRBD1	TGTGCCAGCAGTTTAGGACAGGGAAAATTCTATGGCTACACCTTC	CASSLGQGKFYGYTF
NA	TRBV6-2/TRBV6-3	TRBJ2-5	TRBD1	TGTGCCAGCAGTTACTCGACGGGACAGGGACGCCAAGAGACCCAGTACTTC	CASSYSTGQGRQETQYF
NA	TRBV28	TRBJ1-6	NA	TGTGCCAGCAGTAGGACATATAATAATTCACCCCTCCACTTT	CASSRTYNNSPLHF
NA	TRBV28	TRBJ2-3	TRBD2	TGTGCCAGCAGTCAGACTAGCGGGGGCACAGATACGCAGTATTTT	CASSQTSGGTDTQYF
NA	TRBV7-9	TRBJ2-7	NA	TGTGCCAGCAGCCCCGGAGGGTCCAGGGACGCCTACGAGCAGTACTTC	CASSPGGSRDAYEQYF
NA	TRBV9	TRBJ2-3	TRBD2	TGTGCCAGCAGCCTAAATGCGGGGGGGAGCACAGATACGCAGTATTTT	CASSLNAGGSTDTQYF
once	TRBV6-6	TRBJ1-1	NA	TGTGCCAGCAAGGCGGGCGTAGATACTGAAGCTTTCTTT	CASKAGVDTEAFF
NA	TRBV9	TRBJ2-2	TRBD2	TGTGCCAGCAGCGGTTTAGATACGGTGCCTAGCGGGGGGGCCGGGGAGCTGTTTTTT	CASSGLDTVPSGGAGELFF
few	TRBV5-4	TRBJ2-1	TRBD2	TGTGCCAGCAGAGTACTAGCGGGGGATTACAATGAGCAGTTCTTC	CASRVLAGDYNEQFF
few	TRBV27	TRBJ1-2	TRBD1	TGTGCCAGCAAGGGGGCCTCCTTCTATGGCTACACCTTC	CASKGASFYGYTF
NA	TRBV19	TRBJ1-2	NA	TGTGCCAGTAGTCCGAGTGCGGGGTCGCTCTCTCAAACCTATGGCTACACCTTC	CASSPSAGSLSQTYGYTF
NA	TRBV6-5	TRBJ2-5	TRBD1	TGTGCCAGCAGTCCACACGGGACAGCCCAAGAGACCCAGTACTTC	CASSPHGTAQETQYF
NA	TRBV10-3	TRBJ2-1	TRBD2	TGTGCCATCAGTGACTGGGGGGGGAGCCCGACCGACAATGAGCAGTTCTTC	CAISDWGGSPTDNEQFF
NA	TRBV9	TRBJ2-2	TRBD1	TGTGCCAGCAGCACCGGGACAGGGGACACCGGGGAGCTGTTTTTT	CASSTGTGDTGELFF
once	TRBV24-1	TRBJ1-2	TRBD1	TGTGCCACCAGTGATGGGGGACAGGCAACTGGCTACACCTTC	CATSDGGQATGYTF
NA	TRBV6-4	TRBJ2-3	TRBD2	TGTGCCAGCAGTGCAATTCTAGCGGGGGTTGCAGATACGCAGTATTTT	CASSAILAGVADTQYF